This entry lists 13 T cell receptor beta chains sequenced from one sample in a study of T-cell reconstitution after alpha-beta-depleted transplantation in children. Preparation of the TCRbeta library involved a method that used unique molecular identifiers. Each CDR3 protein gets one entry after TCRdb re-called the PCR reads with MiXCR. The table records hundreds of thousands of distinct CDR3 sequences, more than 20% of them present only once. Material: PBMCs, mostly from graft donor cells, obtained 360 days after TCRalphabeta/CD19-depleted stem cell transplant. The receptors here all came from a female patient between 2 and 15 years old who had a stem cell transplant for congenital amegakaryocytic thrombocytopenia, so the T cells may come from the graft donor.

The sample holds a few counts of this clonotype. The V call is TRBV7-6, the J call TRBJ2-3; 11 nucleotides align to TRBD2. Germline values: CDR1 SGHVS, CDR2 FNYEAQ. The V and J ends lost 5 bases and 1 base, in that order; junction bases with no gene match: 8. The CDR3 runs to 17 residues. The CDR3 sequence is CASSPLAGGHGTDTQYF. CDR3 bases: TGTGCCAGCAGCCCGTTAGCGGGGGGGCACGGCACAGATACGCAGTATTTT.

There are a few counts of this clonotype. J is TRBJ1-1 and V is TRBV28, with 7 bases lining up with TRBD1. This CDR3 has 15 residues. Germline CDR1 and CDR2: MDHEN and SYDVKM. The V gene end was trimmed by 5 bases and the J gene end by 3 bases; junction bases not matched to a gene: 9. The CDR3 coding sequence is TGTGCCAGCAGTCTTTTACCCACAGGGGACACTGAAGCTTTCTTT. Protein: CASSLLPTGDTEAFF.

The chain is built from TRBV21-1 and TRBJ2-3; TRBD1, as called in the table, went unchecked against the DNA. TRBV21-1 is marked as a pseudogene. This CDR3 comprises 19 residues. For the CDR3, the DNA is TGTGCCAGCAGCAAAGATAAGCCCCCGGGACCCCGACTGATGAATACGCAGTATTTT. Translating it yields CASSKDKPPGPRLMNTQYF.

The gene calls are TRBV12-3 or TRBV12-4 and TRBJ2-1; TRBD1 matches at 12 bases. The CDR3 covers 17 residues. Unmatched junction bases numbered 7, after V lost 1 base and J lost 6 bases. Here the CDR3 DNA reads TGTGCCAGCAGTTTAGGGGACAGGGGGCAAAGGGGCAATGAGCAGTTCTTC. The encoded protein is CASSLGDRGQRGNEQFF.

This clonotype showed up just a few times. The chain has TRBV6-1 and TRBJ1-6; TRBD1 matches at 8 bases. V trimming: 6 bases; J trimming: 7 bases; junction bases outside the gene matches: 5. The CDR3 sequence is 14 residues long. The germline CDR1 and CDR2 sequences are MNHNS and SASEGT. The CDR3 DNA follows: TGTGCCAGCAGCGTGACAGGGGCCAATTCACCCCTCCACTTT. Amino acid sequence: CASSVTGANSPLHF.

V and J are TRBV6-1 and TRBJ2-5; possibly TRBD2 for D (5 bases). Germline V gives CDR1 MNHNS, CDR2 SASEGT. This CDR3 has 13 amino acids. The ends were cut back, 5 bases at V and 7 bases at J, with 14 bases in the middle. As DNA, the CDR3 is TGTGCCAGCAGTCAGGACTGGAGGAGGACCCAGTACTTC. Its translation: CASSQDWRRTQYF.

This clonotype was observed a few times. The chain employs TRBV10-3 and TRBJ1-4; D gene uncertain. The V gene lost 6 bases and the J gene lost 0 bases, with 11 bases spanning the gap. Per the germline V gene, CDR1 is ENHRY and CDR2 is SYGVKD. The CDR3 runs 15 residues. The CDR3 region has the DNA TGTGCCATCAGCGCGACTTCTGCAACTAATGAAAAACTGTTTTTT. Amino acid sequence: CAISATSATNEKLFF.

In this sample, this clonotype turned up many times. This rearrangement joins TRBV7-9 to TRBJ2-2; the D is unclear. The V gene's germline CDR1 is SEHNR and CDR2 FQNEAQ (reference sequence). The CDR3 consists of 11 residues. V dropped 5 bases and J dropped 10 bases, with 8 bases sitting between them. CDR3 residues: CASSPAVELFF. CDR3 bases: TGTGCCAGCAGCCCCGCCGTGGAGCTGTTTTTT.

V gene TRBV9 combines with J gene TRBJ2-7; maybe TRBD2 (6 bases). From germline, CDR1 is SGDLS and CDR2 YYNGEE. The CDR3 extends over 13 amino acids. Trimming removed 0 bases from V and 8 bases from J, with 12 bases in between. This CDR3 is CASSVEEGRKQYF. Written as DNA, the CDR3 is TGTGCCAGCAGCGTAGAGGAGGGGCGGAAGCAGTACTTC. Full variable domain (rest looked up from reference TRBV9 and TRBJ2-7): DSGVTQTPKHLITATGQRVTLRCSPRSGDLSVYWYQQSLDQGLQFLIQYYNGEERAKGNILERFSAQQFPDLHSELNLSSLELGDSALYFCASSVEEGRKQYFGPGTRLTVT.

With regard to this clonotype: Given a much more abundant clone one base away, this may be a read error. The chain recombines TRBV28 with TRBJ2-1; 13 nucleotides align to TRBD2. Germline V gene data show CDR1 as MDHEN and CDR2 as SYDVKM. J lost 8 bases, V lost 7 bases, and 5 bases had no gene match. This CDR3 has 14 amino acids. CDR3 sequence: CASNGLAGDHEQFF. The DNA of the CDR3 is TGTGCCAGCAACGGACTAGCGGGAGACCATGAGCAGTTCTTC.

This clonotype has a handful of counts. The chain carries TRBV9 and TRBJ2-3; perhaps TRBD1 as D (5 bases). The V gene lost 7 bases and the J gene lost 1 base, with 19 bases spanning the gap. This CDR3 contains 16 residues. Per the germline V gene, CDR1 is SGDLS and CDR2 is YYNGEE. Here the CDR3 reads CASGLGWAGRTDTQYF. The CDR3 DNA sequence: TGTGCCAGCGGCCTAGGGTGGGCAGGGCGCACAGATACGCAGTATTTT.

This clonotype occurred many times. V and J are TRBV4-2 and TRBJ2-1; TRBD1 aligns across 9 bases. V shed 2 bases, J shed 8 bases, and the junction held 7 bases outside the gene matches. CDR1 is LGHNA and CDR2 is YNFKEQ in the germline V gene. This CDR3 is 15 amino acids long. Here the CDR3 reads CASSQYGQGYHEQFF. Written as DNA, the CDR3 is TGTGCCAGCAGCCAATATGGACAGGGGTACCATGAGCAGTTCTTC.

A few counts support this clonotype. The chain employs TRBV6-2 or TRBV6-3 and TRBJ2-1; D is ambiguous. Trimming took 6 bases from V and 8 from J, leaving 11 bases between them. From germline, CDR1 is MNHEY and CDR2 SVGEGT. The CDR3 spans 12 residues. CDR3 in amino acids: CASSSIPYEQFF. In DNA, the CDR3 is TGTGCCAGCAGCTCCATTCCGTATGAGCAGTTCTTC.